This T cell receptor (beta chain) was sequenced during a study of blood T cells in healthy people across ages. Per sample, extraction of total RNA gave at least 5.5 micrograms in every case. The authors ran a second PCR of roughly 7 to 11 cycles using a sample-barcoded 5' primer and a J-beta primer mix. TCRdb called the 5' RACE reads again in MiXCR, with one record for every CDR3 protein. The data contain about 580,000 distinct CDR3 sequences, around 48% of them singletons. The CDR3 covers 14 residues. With 0 bases removed from V and 6 bases from J, the gap between germline ends came to 8 bases. Germline V gene data show CDR1 as SEHNR and CDR2 as FQNEAQ (reference sequence).

The sequence was collected from an elderly man in good health. V gene TRBV7-9 combines with J gene TRBJ1-4; D is perhaps TRBD1 (5 bases). The specimen sequenced was blood. The CDR3 protein is CASSLAMGHEKLFF. The CDR3 DNA reads TGTGCCAGCAGCTTAGCGATGGGACATGAAAAACTGTTTTTT.